Sequencing of this T cell receptor beta chain was carried out in a study of shared clonotypes between healthy human individuals. Study-wide findings and caveats: Shared across several donors were around 5% of the naive CD4 clonotypes. Researchers found naive subsets generally carried larger estimated richness than memory subsets.

Clones were sequenced by immunoSEQ multiplex PCR, and TCRdb holds only the in-frame ones, with some missing. The table includes under 2.5 million clones, 85% to 95% detected once. Of note for this clone: Its antigen remains unknown.

The sample comprised naive CD4+ T cells from PBMCs. The subset denotes: CD45RA+ positively selected. The TCR was taken from a man younger than 30 in good health. Some clones in this sample may be carry-over from other donors' samples.

DNA of the CDR3: TGTGCCAGCAGTTTGAACAGACCTGAGACCCAGTACTTC. Its protein product is CASSLNRPETQYF. V gene TRBV28 combines with J gene TRBJ2-5; no reliable D call. Germline values: CDR1 MDHEN, CDR2 SYDVKM. This CDR3 has 13 amino acids. The ends were cut back, 3 bases at V and 5 bases at J, with 10 bases in the middle.